This TCR beta chain was retrieved from a study of blood T cell repertoires in COVID-19. This clone was observed a few times. The CDR3 contains 16 residues. The germline V gene has CDR1 SGDLS and CDR2 YYNGEE. The V end lost 5 bases, the J end lost 5 bases, and 19 bases lay between the germline ends. Some clones are missing from TCRdb's copy, which holds only in-frame ones; the method was immunoSEQ multiplex PCR. The table includes 150,000 to 250,000 clones, around 82% detected once. This TCR derives from a man aged 35 to 55 who had recovered from COVID-19. The sequencing sample was made of PBMCs or T cells enriched from blood (not recorded which). The chain joins TRBV9 to TRBJ2-2; tentative D call: TRBD1 (6 bases). The CDR3 is CASSVTSGARTGELFF. The CDR3 bases are TGTGCCAGCAGTGTAACATCAGGGGCGCGAACCGGGGAGCTGTTTTTT.